These 24 T cell receptor beta chains share one sample of origin, sequenced in a study of cytomegalovirus exposure and HLA in healthy donors. PCR involved 60 Vbeta and 13 Jbeta primers. TCRdb keeps only in-frame clones here, not all; method: immunoSEQ multiplex PCR. The sample gives about 70,000 clones, 86% of which show up once; roughly 2% is in the top ten. The sample consisted of PBMCs. The receptors originated from a woman under 40 in good health and CMV-seronegative.

V is TRBV2 and J is TRBJ2-3; 11 nucleotides match TRBD2. V lost 6 bases, J lost 5 bases, and 4 bases stayed unmatched. Germline CDR1 SNHLY, CDR2 FYNNEI. CDR3 length equals 14 residues. The CDR3 coding sequence is TGTGCCAGCAGACCCGGACTAGCGGGAGATACGCAGTATTTT. Its translation: CASRPGLAGDTQYF. Full variable domain (outside the CDR3, taken from reference TRBV2 and TRBJ2-3): EPEVTQTPSHQVTQMGQEVILRCVPISNHLYFYWYRQILGQKVEFLVSFYNNEISEKSEIFDDQFSVERPDGSNFTLKIRSTKLEDSAMYFCASRPGLAGDTQYFGPGTRLTVL.

In its sample, this clone was seen once. The gene calls are TRBV28 and TRBJ2-1, with TRBD1 matching 9 bases. The J segment lost 4 bases and the V segment lost 2 bases, leaving 12 bases of the junction unmatched. Germline V lookup: CDR1 MDHEN, CDR2 SYDVKM. This CDR3 is 18 amino acids long. Here the CDR3 reads CASSLARTGAASYNEQFF. For the CDR3, the DNA is TGTGCCAGCAGTTTAGCCCGGACAGGGGCCGCAAGTTACAATGAGCAGTTCTTC.

This chain joins TRBV9 and TRBJ2-5; 10 nucleotides align to TRBD2. The germline V gene encodes CDR1 SGDLS and CDR2 YYNGEE. V was clipped by 3 bases and J by 5 bases; unmatched bases: 13. The CDR3 spans 17 residues. DNA for the CDR3: TGTGCCAGCAGCGGCAGAGGGCTAGCGGGAGTTGGGGAGACCCAGTACTTC. This codes for CASSGRGLAGVGETQYF.

The chain carries TRBV6-5 and TRBJ2-7; TRBD1 aligns across 7 bases. The CDR3 length is 15 residues. The V gene's germline CDR1 is MNHEY and CDR2 SVGAGI. The V segment lost 7 bases and the J segment 3 bases; nucleotides outside the gene matches: 12. The CDR3 coding sequence is TGTGCCAGCACCAGAACCGGGACAGCGAACTACGAGCAGTACTTC. Its protein product is CASTRTGTANYEQYF.

The chain's CDR3 is CASKLGSARHEQYF. The CDR3, as DNA: TGTGCCAGCAAATTGGGTAGCGCAAGGCACGAGCAGTACTTC. V and J are TRBV27 and TRBJ2-7; D is perhaps TRBD2 (5 bases). The CDR3 consists of 14 residues. Germline CDR1 reads MNHEY; CDR2 reads SMNVEV (reference sequence). Deletions cut 7 bases from V and 5 bases from J, with 18 bases between.

A single count supports this clone. The chain joins TRBV9 to TRBJ2-7; possible D gene TRBD2, 5 bases. Germline CDR1 SGDLS, CDR2 YYNGEE. The CDR3 spans 15 residues. V was pared by 0 bases and J by 0 bases, with 10 bases between. The CDR3 DNA reads TGTGCCAGCAGCGTAGGTAGCGCGCTCTCCTACGAGCAGTACTTC. This translates into CASSVGSALSYEQYF.

This chain uses TRBV5-4 with TRBJ2-7, with D uncertain. This CDR3 is built from 13 residues. Germline V lookup: CDR1 SGHNT, CDR2 YYREEE (reference sequence). The germline V and J ends were trimmed by 2 bases and 1 base, with 7 bases remaining between them. CDR3 residues: CASSLLLSYEQYF. The CDR3 DNA follows: TGTGCCAGCAGCTTATTACTGTCCTACGAGCAGTACTTC.

V is TRBV10-1 and J is TRBJ2-3; D perhaps matches TRBD1 (5 bases). Germline lookup yields CDR1 WNHNN and CDR2 SYGVQD (reference sequence). The CDR3 length is 15 residues. V was cut by 2 bases and J by 2 bases, with 11 bases left in between. CDR3 in amino acids: CASSEAGINTDTQYF. Written as DNA, the CDR3 is TGCGCCAGCAGTGAGGCAGGGATCAACACAGATACGCAGTATTTT.

The rearrangement joins TRBV9 to TRBJ2-3; no definite D call. This CDR3 is 12 amino acids long. V gave up 4 bases and J gave up 2 bases, with 5 bases separating them. Germline-derived CDR1 and CDR2 are SGDLS and YYNGEE. The CDR3 loop is CASSPNTDTQYF. CDR3 nucleotides: TGTGCCAGCAGCCCTAACACAGATACGCAGTATTTT.

This rearrangement joins TRBV10-3 to TRBJ2-7; TRBD1 is a possible D gene (6 bases). V lost 2 bases and J 0 bases, leaving 8 bases between the germline ends. The CDR3 runs to 14 residues. CDR1 and CDR2 from the germline V gene are ENHRY and SYGVKD. The CDR3 DNA follows: TGTGCCATCAGTGAGGACAGGTCCTCCTACGAGCAGTACTTC. As protein: CAISEDRSSYEQYF.

The rearrangement links TRBV5-4 to TRBJ1-1; the match to TRBD1 covers 7 bases. This CDR3 comprises 15 residues. Germline V gene sequence: CDR1 SGHNT, CDR2 YYREEE (reference sequence). With V trimmed by 4 bases and J by 1 base, 7 bases remained unmatched. In DNA form, the CDR3 reads TGTGCCAGCAGCCGTACAGGGACAGAGAACACTGAAGCTTTCTTT. Residues: CASSRTGTENTEAFF.

The genes are TRBV28 and TRBJ1-1, with D perhaps matching TRBD1 (6 bases). Looked up from germline, CDR1 is MDHEN and CDR2 is SYDVKM. The CDR3 length is 13 residues. Between the trimmed V and J ends, which lost 7 bases and 4 bases, there was a span of 13 bases. Written as DNA, the CDR3 is TGTGCCAGCATTCAACAGGGAACCACTGAAGCTTTCTTT. This sequence encodes CASIQQGTTEAFF.

This chain links TRBV2 with TRBJ2-7, with 11 bases identical to TRBD2. The end of the DNA aligns better with TRBJ2-5, so the J call may be wrong. The CDR3 length is 15 residues. Germline values: CDR1 SNHLY, CDR2 FYNNEI. For the CDR3, the DNA is TGTGCCAGCAGGTTAACTAGCGGGAGTCAAGAGACCCAGTACTTC. This codes for CASRLTSGSQETQYF.

The rearrangement links TRBV9 to TRBJ1-4, with TRBD1 matching 7 bases. CDR3 length: 15 residues. Germline values: CDR1 SGDLS, CDR2 YYNGEE. The ends lost 3 bases at V and 8 bases at J; junction bases unmatched: 10. CDR3 bases: TGTGCCAGCAGCGCCCGGGACAGCGAGTCGGAAAAACTGTTTTTT. This gives the protein CASSARDSESEKLFF.

This sequence joins TRBV28 and TRBJ2-2; TRBD1 is a possible D gene (6 bases). V was trimmed by 8 bases and J by 7 bases, leaving 17 bases between them. Germline values: CDR1 MDHEN, CDR2 SYDVKM. The CDR3 spans 14 residues. CDR3 DNA: TGTGCCAGCCGTAAGGTGACAGGTTACGGGGAGCTGTTTTTT. It codes for CASRKVTGYGELFF.

V and J are TRBV19 and TRBJ2-1; 9 bases are a match to TRBD2. In germline, CDR1 is LNHDA, CDR2 SQIVND (reference sequence). The CDR3 sequence is 14 residues long. After removal of 3 bases from V and 7 bases from J, the junction contained 4 bases not matched to a gene. Written as DNA, the CDR3 is TGTGCCAGTAGTATCCCGGGACTAGCAAATGAGCAGTTCTTC. This encodes CASSIPGLANEQFF.

The chain employs TRBV6-1 and TRBJ2-5; maybe TRBD1 (6 bases). V dropped 3 bases and J dropped 5 bases, with 19 bases sitting between them. CDR1 MNHNS and CDR2 SASEGT come from the germline V gene. This CDR3 has 16 amino acids. CDR3 protein: CASSETHRVKGETQYF. Here the CDR3 DNA reads TGTGCCAGCAGTGAGACTCACAGGGTTAAAGGGGAGACCCAGTACTTC.

The chain uses TRBV19 and TRBJ1-4; D remains ambiguous. V lost 5 bases, J lost 0 bases, and 7 bases lay in between. Germline loops: CDR1 LNHDA, CDR2 SQIVND (reference sequence). The CDR3 contains 14 residues. The CDR3 loop reads CASSVATTNEKLFF. DNA for the CDR3: TGTGCCAGTAGTGTTGCTACAACTAATGAAAAACTGTTTTTT.

The chain joins TRBV5-1 to TRBJ2-3; 7 bases align to TRBD2. Germline V lookup: CDR1 SGHRS, CDR2 YFSETQ. V was clipped by 4 bases and J by 2 bases; unmatched bases: 4. The CDR3 totals 14 residues. The CDR3 sequence: CASSPGLDTDTQYF. In DNA, the CDR3 is TGCGCCAGCAGCCCTGGACTAGACACAGATACGCAGTATTTT.

This chain links TRBV7-6 with TRBJ2-7; 12 nucleotides agree with TRBD2. In germline, CDR1 is SGHVS, CDR2 FNYEAQ. CDR3 length equals 16 residues. V lost 4 bases to trimming and J lost 5 bases; unmatched junction nucleotides: 9. This CDR3 reads CASSSRTSGILDEQYF. CDR3 nucleotides: TGTGCCAGCAGCTCCAGGACTAGCGGGATCCTCGACGAGCAGTACTTC.

The chain carries TRBV27 and TRBJ2-3, with D perhaps matching TRBD1 (5 bases). V was shortened by 5 bases and J by 5 bases, with 14 bases between the two germline ends. This CDR3 spans 14 amino acids. In germline, CDR1 is MNHEY, CDR2 SMNVEV (reference sequence). CDR3: CASSKQVSVDTQYF. The CDR3 DNA is TGTGCCAGCAGTAAACAGGTGTCGGTAGATACGCAGTATTTT.

Only one count was recorded for this clone. V is TRBV28 and J is TRBJ2-7; D possibly corresponds to TRBD1 (5 bases). Germline CDR1 is MDHEN and CDR2 is SYDVKM. V was shortened by 6 bases and J by 4 bases, with 31 bases between the two germline ends. This CDR3 region has 19 residues. CDR3 residues: CASSPPRGNKLKYLYEQYF. In DNA form, the CDR3 reads TGTGCCAGCAGCCCCCCTAGGGGTAATAAACTCAAATATTTATACGAGCAGTACTTC.

V is TRBV20-1 and J is TRBJ1-2; D uncertain. The CDR3 has 11 residues. Germline values: CDR1 DFQATT, CDR2 SNEGSKA (reference sequence). This CDR3 is CKPGKSNGYTF. CDR3 bases: TGCAAGCCGGGGAAGAGTAATGGCTACACCTTC.

This clone has just a few counts. The chain links TRBV6-1 to TRBJ1-5; D not certain. This CDR3 is built from 15 residues. Trimming left V 2 bases short and J 9 bases short, with 17 bases between. From germline, CDR1 is MNHNS and CDR2 SASEGT. The CDR3 DNA follows: TGTGCCAGCAGTGAATGGAGGGAAGGAGGTCGGCCCCAGCATTTT. Amino acids: CASSEWREGGRPQHF.